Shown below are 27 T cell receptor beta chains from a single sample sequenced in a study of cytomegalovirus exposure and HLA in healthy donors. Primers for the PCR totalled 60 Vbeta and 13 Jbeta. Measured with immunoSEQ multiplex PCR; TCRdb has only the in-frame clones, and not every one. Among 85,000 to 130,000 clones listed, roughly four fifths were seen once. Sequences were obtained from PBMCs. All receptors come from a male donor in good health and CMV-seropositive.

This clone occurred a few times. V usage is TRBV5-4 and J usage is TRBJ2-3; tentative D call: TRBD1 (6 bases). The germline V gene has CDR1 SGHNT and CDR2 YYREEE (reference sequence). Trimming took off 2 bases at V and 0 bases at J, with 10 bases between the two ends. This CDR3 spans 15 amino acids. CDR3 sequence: CASSFPQGSTDTQYF. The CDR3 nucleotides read TGTGCCAGCAGCTTTCCCCAGGGGAGCACAGATACGCAGTATTTT.

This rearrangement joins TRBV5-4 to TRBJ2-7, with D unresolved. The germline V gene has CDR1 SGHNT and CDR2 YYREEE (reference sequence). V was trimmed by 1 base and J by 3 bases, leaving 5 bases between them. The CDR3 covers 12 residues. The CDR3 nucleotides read TGTGCCAGCAGCTTGTTTCGCTACGAGCAGTACTTC. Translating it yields CASSLFRYEQYF.

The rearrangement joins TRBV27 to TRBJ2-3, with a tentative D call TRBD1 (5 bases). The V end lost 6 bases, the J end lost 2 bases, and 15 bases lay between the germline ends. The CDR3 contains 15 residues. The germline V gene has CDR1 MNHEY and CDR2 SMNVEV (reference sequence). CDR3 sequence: CASSGFDRYTDTQYF. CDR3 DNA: TGTGCCAGCAGCGGATTCGACAGATACACAGATACGCAGTATTTT.

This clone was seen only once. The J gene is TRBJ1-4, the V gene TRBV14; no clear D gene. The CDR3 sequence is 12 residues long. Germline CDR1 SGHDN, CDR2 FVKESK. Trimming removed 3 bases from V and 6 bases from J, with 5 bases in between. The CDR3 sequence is CASSHHYEKLFF. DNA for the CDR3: TGTGCCAGCAGCCATCATTATGAAAAACTGTTTTTT.

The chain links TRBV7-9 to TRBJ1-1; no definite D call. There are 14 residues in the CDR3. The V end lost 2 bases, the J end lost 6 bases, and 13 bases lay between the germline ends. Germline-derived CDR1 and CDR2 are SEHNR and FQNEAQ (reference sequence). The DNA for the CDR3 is TGTGCCAGCAGCTTATCACTTTTATTCCCTGAAGCTTTCTTT. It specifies CASSLSLLFPEAFF.

CDR3 protein: CASSPTPTGGETPLHF. The DNA of the CDR3 is TGTGCCAGCAGCCCAACTCCGACAGGGGGCGAGACTCCCCTCCACTTT. The V and J genes are TRBV9 and TRBJ1-6; 10 bases map to TRBD1. The CDR3 sequence is 16 residues long. V was clipped by 4 bases and J by 13 bases; unmatched bases: 14. Germline V gives CDR1 SGDLS, CDR2 YYNGEE.

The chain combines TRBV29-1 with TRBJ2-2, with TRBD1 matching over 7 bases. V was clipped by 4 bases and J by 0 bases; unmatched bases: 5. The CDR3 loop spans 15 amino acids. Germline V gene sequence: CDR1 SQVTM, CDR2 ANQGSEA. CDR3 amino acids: CSVGVGTANTGELFF. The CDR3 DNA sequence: TGCAGCGTTGGAGTGGGGACAGCGAACACCGGGGAGCTGTTTTTT.

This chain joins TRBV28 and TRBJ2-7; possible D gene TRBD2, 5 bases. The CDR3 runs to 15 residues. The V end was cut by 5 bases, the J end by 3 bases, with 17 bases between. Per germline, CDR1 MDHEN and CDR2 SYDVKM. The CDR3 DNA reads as TGTGCCAGCAGTACCGCGGGCAACTTGGGCTACGAGCAGTACTTC. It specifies CASSTAGNLGYEQYF.

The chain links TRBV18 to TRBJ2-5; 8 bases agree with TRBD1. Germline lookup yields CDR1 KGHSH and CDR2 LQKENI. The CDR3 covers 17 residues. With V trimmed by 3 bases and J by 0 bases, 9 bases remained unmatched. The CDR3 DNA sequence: TGTGCCAGCTCACCTATGACAGGGGCTCGGTACCAAGAGACCCAGTACTTC. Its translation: CASSPMTGARYQETQYF.

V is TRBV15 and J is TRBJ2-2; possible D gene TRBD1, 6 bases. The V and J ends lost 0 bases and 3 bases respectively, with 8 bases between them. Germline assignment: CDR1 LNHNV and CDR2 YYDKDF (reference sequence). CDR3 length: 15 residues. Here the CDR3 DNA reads TGTGCCACCAGCAGAGATCAGGGGTACACCGGGGAGCTGTTTTTT. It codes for CATSRDQGYTGELFF.

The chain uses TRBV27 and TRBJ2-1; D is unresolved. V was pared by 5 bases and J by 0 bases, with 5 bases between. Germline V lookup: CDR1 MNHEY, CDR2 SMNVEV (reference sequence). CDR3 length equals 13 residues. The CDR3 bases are TGTGCCAGCAGTCTGAGCTCCTACAATGAGCAGTTCTTC. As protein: CASSLSSYNEQFF.

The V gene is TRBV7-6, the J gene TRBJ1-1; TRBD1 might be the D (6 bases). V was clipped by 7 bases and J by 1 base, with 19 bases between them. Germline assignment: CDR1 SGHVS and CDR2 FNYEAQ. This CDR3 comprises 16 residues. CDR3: CASTLGRGTGNTEAFF. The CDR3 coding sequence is TGTGCCAGCACCCTAGGGAGGGGGACGGGGAACACTGAAGCTTTCTTT.

CDR3 in amino acids: CASSSTLAGTYNEQFF. In DNA, the CDR3 is TGTGCCAGCAGTTCAACACTAGCGGGGACATACAATGAGCAGTTCTTC. The chain employs TRBV28 and TRBJ2-1; 10 bases line up with TRBD2. Trimming removed 4 bases from V and 4 bases from J; junction bases left unmatched: 7. Germline CDR1 reads MDHEN; CDR2 reads SYDVKM. This CDR3 contains 16 residues.

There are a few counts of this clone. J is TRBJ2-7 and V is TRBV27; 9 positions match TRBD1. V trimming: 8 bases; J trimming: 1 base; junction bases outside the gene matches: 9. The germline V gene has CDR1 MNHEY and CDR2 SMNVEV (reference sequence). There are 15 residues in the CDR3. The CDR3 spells CASSYSGTGSYEQYF. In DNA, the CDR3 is TGTGCCAGCTCTTATTCCGGGACAGGGTCCTACGAGCAGTACTTC.

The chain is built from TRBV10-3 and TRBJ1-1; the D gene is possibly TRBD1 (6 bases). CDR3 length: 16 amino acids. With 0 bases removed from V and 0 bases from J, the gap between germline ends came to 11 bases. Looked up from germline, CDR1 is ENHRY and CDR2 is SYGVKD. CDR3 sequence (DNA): TGTGCCATCAGTGAGTCACAGGGAGCTGTGAACACTGAAGCTTTCTTT. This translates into CAISESQGAVNTEAFF.

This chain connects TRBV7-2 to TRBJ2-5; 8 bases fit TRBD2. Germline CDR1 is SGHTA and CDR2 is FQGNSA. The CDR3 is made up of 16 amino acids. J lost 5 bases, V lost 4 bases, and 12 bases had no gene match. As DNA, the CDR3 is TGTGCCAGCAGCTCGAGTCGGGGGGGCCTAGGGGAGACCCAGTACTTC. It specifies CASSSSRGGLGETQYF.

The CDR3 bases are TGTGCCAGCAGTTTGTGGACGGGAGCGAACACTGAAGCTTTCTTT. Translated, it gives CASSLWTGANTEAFF. V usage is TRBV28 and J usage is TRBJ1-1; D is unclear. The CDR3 totals 15 residues. Germline V gene data show CDR1 as MDHEN and CDR2 as SYDVKM. V was clipped by 3 bases and J by 1 base, with 12 bases between them.

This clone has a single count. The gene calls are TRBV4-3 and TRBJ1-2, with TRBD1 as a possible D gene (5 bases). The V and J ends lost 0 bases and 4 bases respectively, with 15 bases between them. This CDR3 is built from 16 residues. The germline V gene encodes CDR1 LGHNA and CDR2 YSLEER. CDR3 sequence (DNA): TGCGCCAGCAGCCAAGATCCAAGGGGAGGTAGCTATGGCTACACCTTC. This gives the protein CASSQDPRGGSYGYTF.

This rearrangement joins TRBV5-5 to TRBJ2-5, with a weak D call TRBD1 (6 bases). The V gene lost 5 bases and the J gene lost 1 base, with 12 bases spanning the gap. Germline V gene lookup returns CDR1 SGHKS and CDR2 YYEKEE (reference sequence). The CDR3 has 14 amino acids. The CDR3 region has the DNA TGTGCCAGCAGTGTGAACAGGGCCCAAGAGACCCAGTACTTC. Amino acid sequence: CASSVNRAQETQYF.

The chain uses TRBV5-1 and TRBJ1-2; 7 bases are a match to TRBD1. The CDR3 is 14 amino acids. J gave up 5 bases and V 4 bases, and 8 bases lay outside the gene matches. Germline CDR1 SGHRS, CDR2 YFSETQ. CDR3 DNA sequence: TGCGCCAGCAGCCCCCGGGACAGTAGTTATGGCTACACCTTC. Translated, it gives CASSPRDSSYGYTF.

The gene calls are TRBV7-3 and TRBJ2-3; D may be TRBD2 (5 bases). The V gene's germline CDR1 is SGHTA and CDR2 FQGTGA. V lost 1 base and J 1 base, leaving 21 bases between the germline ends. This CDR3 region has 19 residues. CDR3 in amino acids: CASSLMLGELGCGTDTQYF. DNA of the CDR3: TGTGCCAGCAGCTTAATGCTCGGGGAGCTGGGATGCGGCACAGATACGCAGTATTTT. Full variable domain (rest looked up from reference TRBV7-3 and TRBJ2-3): GAGVSQTPSNKVTEKGKYVELRCDPISGHTALYWYRQSLGQGPEFLIYFQGTGAADDSGLPNDRFFAVRPEGSVSTLKIQRTERGDSAVYLCASSLMLGELGCGTDTQYFGPGTRLTVL.

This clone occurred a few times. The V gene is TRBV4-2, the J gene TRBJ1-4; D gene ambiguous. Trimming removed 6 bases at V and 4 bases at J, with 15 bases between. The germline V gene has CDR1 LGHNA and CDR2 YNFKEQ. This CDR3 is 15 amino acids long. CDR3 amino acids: CASREPLEFNEKLFF. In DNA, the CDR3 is TGTGCCAGCAGGGAGCCCCTCGAGTTTAATGAAAAACTGTTTTTT.

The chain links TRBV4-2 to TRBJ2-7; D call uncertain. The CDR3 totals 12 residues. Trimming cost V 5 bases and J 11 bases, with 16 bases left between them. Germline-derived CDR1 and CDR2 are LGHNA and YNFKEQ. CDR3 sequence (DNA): TGTGCCAGCAGCGGTCCAGAAGCGCAAGAGTACTTC. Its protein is CASSGPEAQEYF.

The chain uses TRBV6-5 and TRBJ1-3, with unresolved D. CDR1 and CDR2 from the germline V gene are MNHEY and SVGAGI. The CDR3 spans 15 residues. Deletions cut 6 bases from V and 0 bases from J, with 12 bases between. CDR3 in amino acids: CASRRKTVSGNTIYF. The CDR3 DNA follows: TGTGCCAGCAGGCGAAAAACAGTCTCTGGAAACACCATATATTTT.

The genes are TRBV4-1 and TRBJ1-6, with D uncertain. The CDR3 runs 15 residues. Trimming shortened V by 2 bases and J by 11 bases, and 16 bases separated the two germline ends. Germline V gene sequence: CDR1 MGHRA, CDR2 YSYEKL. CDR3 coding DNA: TGCGCCAGCAGCCAATTTCCGGAGGGCCGGACACCCCTCCACTTT. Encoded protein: CASSQFPEGRTPLHF.

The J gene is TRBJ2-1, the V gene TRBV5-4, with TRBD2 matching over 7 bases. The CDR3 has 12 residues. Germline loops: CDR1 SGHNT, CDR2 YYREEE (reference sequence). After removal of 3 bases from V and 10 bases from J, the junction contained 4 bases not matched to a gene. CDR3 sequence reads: CASSSQGGEQFF. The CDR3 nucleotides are TGTGCCAGCAGCTCCCAGGGAGGGGAGCAGTTCTTC.

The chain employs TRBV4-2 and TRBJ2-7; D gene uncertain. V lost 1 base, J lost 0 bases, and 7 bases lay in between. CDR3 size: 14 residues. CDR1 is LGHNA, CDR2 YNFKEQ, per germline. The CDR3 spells CASSQVVSSYEQYF. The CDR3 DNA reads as TGTGCCAGCAGCCAAGTGGTCAGCTCCTACGAGCAGTACTTC.